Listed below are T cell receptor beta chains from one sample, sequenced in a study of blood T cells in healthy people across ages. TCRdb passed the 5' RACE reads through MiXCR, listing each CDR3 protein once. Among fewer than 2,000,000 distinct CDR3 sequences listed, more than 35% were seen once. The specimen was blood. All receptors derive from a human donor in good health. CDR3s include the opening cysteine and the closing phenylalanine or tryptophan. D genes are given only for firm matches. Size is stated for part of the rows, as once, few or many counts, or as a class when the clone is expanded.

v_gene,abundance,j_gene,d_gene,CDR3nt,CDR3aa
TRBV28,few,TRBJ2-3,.,TGTGCCAGCAGTTGGACGGGACTCTCAACAGATACGCAGTATTTT,CASSWTGLSTDTQYF
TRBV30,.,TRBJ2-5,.,TGTGCCGGATCGAATCGGGGGCGAGAGACCCAGTACTTC,CAGSNRGRETQYF
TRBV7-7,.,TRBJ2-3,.,TGTGCCTGCAGCCAGACCCTTAGGACAGATACGCAGTATTTT,CACSQTLRTDTQYF
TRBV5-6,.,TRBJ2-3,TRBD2,TGTGCCAGCAGCTTCCGAACAAATAGCGGGGGAAACACAGATACGCAGTATTTT,CASSFRTNSGGNTDTQYF
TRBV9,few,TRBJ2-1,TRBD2,TGTGCCAGCAGCGCTAGCGGGGGGGTTACTGAGCAGTTCTTC,CASSASGGVTEQFF
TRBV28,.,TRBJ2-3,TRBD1,TGTGCCAGCAGTTTTCCGGGACAGGGGCTCAGCACAGATACGCAGTATTTT,CASSFPGQGLSTDTQYF
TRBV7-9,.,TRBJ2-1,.,TGTGCCAGCAGCCTAACCGACCCCTATTTCCATGAGCAGTTCTTC,CASSLTDPYFHEQFF
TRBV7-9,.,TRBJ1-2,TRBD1,TGTGCCAGCAGCTCATGGGACAGGGGAGGTTACTATGGCTACACCTTC,CASSSWDRGGYYGYTF
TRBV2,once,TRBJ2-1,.,TGTGCCAGCAGCTCCAAACGGACCGGAAATGAGCAGTTCTTC,CASSSKRTGNEQFF
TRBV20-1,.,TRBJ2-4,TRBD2,TGCAGTGCTACCAGGACTAGCGGGGGGTCTGATGAGCAGTACTTC,CSATRTSGGSDEQYF
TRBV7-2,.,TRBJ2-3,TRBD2,TGTGCCAGCAGCTTAGAGCCGCTAGCGGGGCGGACAGATACGCAGTATTTT,CASSLEPLAGRTDTQYF
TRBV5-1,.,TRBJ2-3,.,TGTGCCAGCAGCACTGGAGTACTCAGGGGTACGCAGTATTTT,CASSTGVLRGTQYF
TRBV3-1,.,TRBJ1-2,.,TGTGCCGGCCGCGCGGGACCGAATAACTATGGCTACACCTTC,CAGRAGPNNYGYTF
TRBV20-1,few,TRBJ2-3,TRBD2,TGCAGTGCTAGGGGAGGGTTACCTAGCACAGATACGCAGTATTTT,CSARGGLPSTDTQYF
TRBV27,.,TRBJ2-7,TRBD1,TGTGCCAGCAGTTTAACCGGGACAGAGCCCTCCTACGAGCAGTACTTC,CASSLTGTEPSYEQYF
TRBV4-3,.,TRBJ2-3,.,TGCGCCAGCAGCCAAGATTGGGACTTCTACACAGATACGCAGTATTTT,CASSQDWDFYTDTQYF
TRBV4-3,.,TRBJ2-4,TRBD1,TGCGCCAGCAGCCAAGATCTGGGGACAGAGCAGTACTTC,CASSQDLGTEQYF
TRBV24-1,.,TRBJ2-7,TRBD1,TGTGCCACCAGTGACCCGGGACAGGGCCTGTACGAGCAGTACTTC,CATSDPGQGLYEQYF
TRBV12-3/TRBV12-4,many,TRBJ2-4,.,TGTGCCAGCAGTTTTTCGCTAGCCAAAAACATTCAGTACTTC,CASSFSLAKNIQYF
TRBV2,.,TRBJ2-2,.,TGTGCCAGCAGTGAAACAGCCTCCGGGGAGCTGTTTTTT,CASSETASGELFF
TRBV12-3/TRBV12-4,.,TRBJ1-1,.,TGTGCCAGCAGTTTAGCAGGGGACGCGGGAGCTTTCTTT,CASSLAGDAGAFF
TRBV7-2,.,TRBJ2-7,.,TGTGCCAGCAGCCTCTCCTCTACAGTTAACTACGAGCGGTACTTC,CASSLSSTVNYERYF
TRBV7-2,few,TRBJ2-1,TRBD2,TGTGCCAGCAGCTTAGGGATAGCGGGGGGAGACTACAATGAGCAGTTCTTC,CASSLGIAGGDYNEQFF
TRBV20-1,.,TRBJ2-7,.,TGCAGTGCTAGTAAAAGACAACCCTACGAGCAGTACTTC,CSASKRQPYEQYF
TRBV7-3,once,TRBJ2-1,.,TGTGCCAGCAACCTAGGGCTGGCGCAGTTCTTC,CASNLGLAQFF
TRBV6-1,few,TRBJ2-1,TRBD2,TGTGCCACCCGAAATCCACAGCGGGGGGGCTTGATTGGTCTTGAGCAGTTCTTC,CATRNPQRGGLIGLEQFF
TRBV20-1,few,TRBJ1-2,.,TGCAGTGCTGACCGACGGGCTAGGAATGGCTACACCTTC,CSADRRARNGYTF
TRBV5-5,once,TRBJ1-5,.,TGTGCCAGCAGCCCGCAAGACAGTGATCAGCCCCAGCATTTT,CASSPQDSDQPQHF
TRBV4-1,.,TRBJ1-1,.,TGCGCCAGCAGCCAACAGGTTATATACACTGAAGCTTTCTTT,CASSQQVIYTEAFF
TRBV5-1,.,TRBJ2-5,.,TGCGCCAGCAGCTTGGCCAGAGGGGAAAGAGTAAAAGAGACCCAGTACTTC,CASSLARGERVKETQYF
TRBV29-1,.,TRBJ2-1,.,TGCAGCGCTCGGACAGTTGAGCAGTTCTTC,CSARTVEQFF
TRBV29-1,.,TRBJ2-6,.,TGCAGCGTTGATGGGGGGGGCCGCTCTGGGGCCAACGTCCTGACTTTC,CSVDGGGRSGANVLTF
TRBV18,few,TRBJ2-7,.,TGTGCCAGCTCCCACAACGGGACATACTACGAGCAGTACTTC,CASSHNGTYYEQYF
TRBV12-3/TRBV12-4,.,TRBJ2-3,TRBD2,TGTGCCAGCAGTTTCCGACTGTGGGCTAGCGGGGTGAGCACAGATACGCAGTATTTT,CASSFRLWASGVSTDTQYF
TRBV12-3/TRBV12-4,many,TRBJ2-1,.,TGTGCCAGCAGTTTAGTACAAGTGGGACAAATCAATGAGCAGTTCTTC,CASSLVQVGQINEQFF
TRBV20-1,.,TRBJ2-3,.,TGCAGTGCTAGAGATCTACTAGCCCCTTTCACAGATACGCAGTATTTT,CSARDLLAPFTDTQYF
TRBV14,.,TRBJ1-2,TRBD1,TGTGCCAGCAGCCAATTACAGGGGCAATTTGGCTATGGCTACACCTTC,CASSQLQGQFGYGYTF
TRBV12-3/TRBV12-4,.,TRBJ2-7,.,TGTGCCAGCGGCGGCGAGACAGAGTTCTACGAGCAGTACTTC,CASGGETEFYEQYF
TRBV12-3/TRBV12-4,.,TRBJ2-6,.,TGTGCCAGCAGCCCCATTACGGGGGCTGGGGCCAACGTCCTGACTTTC,CASSPITGAGANVLTF
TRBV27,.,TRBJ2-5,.,TGTGCCAGCAGTGTTGGGGGGACACCGGTCGGGACCCAGTACTTC,CASSVGGTPVGTQYF
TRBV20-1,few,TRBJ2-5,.,TGCAGTGCTAGTTTGACGTTAGGAGAGACCCAGTACTTC,CSASLTLGETQYF
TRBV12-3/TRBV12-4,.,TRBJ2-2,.,TGTGCCAGCAGGTCGTCTGGGGGCAACGAGGACACCGGGGAGCTGTTTTTT,CASRSSGGNEDTGELFF
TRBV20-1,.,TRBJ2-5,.,TGCAGTGCTAGGTTTGAGTTGGAGACCCAGTACTTC,CSARFELETQYF
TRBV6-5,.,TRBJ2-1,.,TGTGCCAGCAGTTACTCGGTCAGGGAAGACAATGAGCAGTTCTTC,CASSYSVREDNEQFF
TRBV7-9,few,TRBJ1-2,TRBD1,TGTGCCAGCAGCTTAGGACAGGGAGGCAGCCGTGTTGATGGCTACACCTTC,CASSLGQGGSRVDGYTF
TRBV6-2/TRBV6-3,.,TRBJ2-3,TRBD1,TGTGCCAGCAGCCCCCAGGGGGCGAGAGCAGACACGCAGTATTTT,CASSPQGARADTQYF
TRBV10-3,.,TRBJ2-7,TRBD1,TGTGCCATCAGTCCGGGACAGGAACTATACGAGCAGTACTTC,CAISPGQELYEQYF
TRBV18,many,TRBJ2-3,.,TGTGCCAGTAGTCCCGGTTTAACAGATACGCAGTATTTT,CASSPGLTDTQYF
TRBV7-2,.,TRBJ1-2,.,TGTGCCAGCAGCTCCGAGACTCTACTCCAAGGCTACACCTTC,CASSSETLLQGYTF
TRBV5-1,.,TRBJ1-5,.,TGCGCCAGCAGCGTCGACCCCCTGGCACCCCAGCATTTT,CASSVDPLAPQHF
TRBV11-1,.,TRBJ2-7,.,TGTGCCAGCAGCCCGATCCGGGCCATACCCGACGAGCAGTACTTC,CASSPIRAIPDEQYF
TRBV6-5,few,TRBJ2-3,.,TGTGCCAGCAGCCGCGCCCCCCAAACGCAGTATTTT,CASSRAPQTQYF
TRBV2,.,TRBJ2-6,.,TGTGCCAGCACAGGTGGCCAGGGGATGGCCTCTGGGGCCAACGTCCTGACTTTC,CASTGGQGMASGANVLTF
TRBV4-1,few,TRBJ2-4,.,TGCGCCAGCAGCCAAGGGACCTTACAACCCCAGTACTTC,CASSQGTLQPQYF
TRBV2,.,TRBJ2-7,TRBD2,TGTGCCAGCAGCAAAAGTCGGGGGGACGCCGAGCAGTACTTC,CASSKSRGDAEQYF
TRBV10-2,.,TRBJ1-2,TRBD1,TGCGCCAGCAGTGAGCAGGGGGTTACTGGCTACACCTTC,CASSEQGVTGYTF
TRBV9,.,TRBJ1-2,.,TGTGCCAGCACCACATCCGGACTCCTCTATGGCTACACCTTC,CASTTSGLLYGYTF
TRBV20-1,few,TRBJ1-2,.,TGCAGTGCTAGAGAGACAGGCCGCTATGGCTACACCTTC,CSARETGRYGYTF